These T cell receptor beta chains were read from a single sample in a study of blood T cell repertoires in COVID-19. Method: immunoSEQ multiplex PCR; TCRdb's copy keeps in-frame clones and lacks some. The repertoire has hundreds of thousands of clones, roughly 89% of them found once; the top ten carry 10%. The sample consisted of PBMCs or T cells enriched from blood (not recorded which). These receptors were taken from a woman aged 45-65 years who had recovered from COVID-19. Both conserved end residues are part of each CDR3. Fields, in order: J gene, V gene, clone size, D gene, CDR3 protein, CDR3 DNA. The D gene is left open where the match is weak. Rows may omit the clone size; those that give it use once, few, many or a size class.

TRBJ1-6	TRBV4-2	-	-	CASSQDETEIYNSPLHF	TGTGCCAGCAGCCAAGACGAGACAGAAATCTATAATTCACCCCTCCACTTT
TRBJ1-2	TRBV4-1	-	TRBD1	CASRNVGRGLDGYTF	TGCGCCAGCAGAAACGTGGGCAGGGGGCTTGATGGCTACACCTTC
TRBJ2-2	TRBV3-1/TRBV3-2	-	-	CASSQVAVNTGELFF	TGTGCCAGCAGCCAGGTAGCGGTAAACACCGGGGAGCTGTTTTTT
TRBJ2-7	TRBV2	-	TRBD1	CASGGDRNYEQYF	TGTGCCAGCGGCGGGGACAGGAACTACGAGCAGTACTTC
TRBJ2-1	TRBV9	-	TRBD2	CASSTRPGGGLNEQFF	TGTGCCAGCAGTACCCGGCCGGGCGGGGGGCTTAATGAGCAGTTCTTC
TRBJ2-3	TRBV27	-	TRBD1	CASSNRDRYTDTQYF	TGTGCCAGCAGTAACAGGGACAGGTACACAGATACGCAGTATTTT
TRBJ2-7	TRBV11-2	-	-	CASTTLGDYRYEQYF	TGTGCCAGCACCACGTTGGGTGACTATCGGTACGAGCAGTACTTC
TRBJ2-7	TRBV18	-	TRBD1	CASSPGTGVYEQYF	TGTGCCAGCTCCCCCGGGACAGGGGTATACGAGCAGTACTTC
TRBJ2-3	TRBV5-4	-	-	CASSLPTASTDTQYF	TGTGCCAGCAGCTTGCCGACAGCCAGCACAGATACGCAGTATTTT
TRBJ1-2	TRBV5-4	-	TRBD1	CASSWDRAGYTF	TGTGCCAGCAGCTGGGACAGGGCCGGCTACACCTTC
TRBJ2-1	TRBV30	-	-	CAWSVRVIASNEQFF	TGTGCCTGGAGTGTACGGGTTATCGCCTCCAATGAGCAGTTCTTC
TRBJ1-4	TRBV2	-	-	CASGGETLRREKLFF	TGTGCCAGCGGCGGGGAGACCCTAAGGCGGGAAAAACTGTTTTTT
TRBJ2-2	TRBV4-2	-	-	CASSQGLPKNTGELFF	TGTGCCAGCAGCCAAGGACTACCGAAGAACACCGGGGAGCTGTTTTTT
TRBJ2-6	TRBV13	-	-	CASSLGQVLSGANVLTF	TGTGCCAGCAGCTTAGGTCAGGTATTATCTGGGGCCAACGTCCTGACTTTC
TRBJ1-2	TRBV6-7	once	-	CASRRVHNYGYTF	TGTGCCAGCCGGCGGGTCCATAACTATGGCTACACCTTC